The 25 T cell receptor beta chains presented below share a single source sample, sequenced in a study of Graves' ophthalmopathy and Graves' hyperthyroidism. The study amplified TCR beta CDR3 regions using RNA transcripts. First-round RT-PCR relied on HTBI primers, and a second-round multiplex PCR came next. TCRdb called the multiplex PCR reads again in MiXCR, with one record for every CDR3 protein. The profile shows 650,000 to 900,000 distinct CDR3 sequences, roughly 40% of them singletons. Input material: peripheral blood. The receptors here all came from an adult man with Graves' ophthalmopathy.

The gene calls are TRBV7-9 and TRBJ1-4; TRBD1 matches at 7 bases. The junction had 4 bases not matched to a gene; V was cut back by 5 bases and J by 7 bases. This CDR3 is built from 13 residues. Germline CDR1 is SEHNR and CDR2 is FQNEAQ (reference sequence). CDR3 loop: CASSRGQREKLFF. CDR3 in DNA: TGTGCCAGCAGCCGGGGACAGCGTGAAAAACTGTTTTTT.

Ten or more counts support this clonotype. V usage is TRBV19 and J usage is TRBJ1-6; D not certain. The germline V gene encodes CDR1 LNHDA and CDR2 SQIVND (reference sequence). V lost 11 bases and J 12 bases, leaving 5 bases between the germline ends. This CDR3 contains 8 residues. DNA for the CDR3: TGTGCCTTCGGACCCCTCCACTTT. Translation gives CAFGPLHF.

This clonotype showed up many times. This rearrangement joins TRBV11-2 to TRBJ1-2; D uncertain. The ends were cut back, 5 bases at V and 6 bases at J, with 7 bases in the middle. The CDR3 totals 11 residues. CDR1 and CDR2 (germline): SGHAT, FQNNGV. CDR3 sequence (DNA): TGTGCCAGCAGCAACCTCAATGGCTACACCTTC. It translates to CASSNLNGYTF.

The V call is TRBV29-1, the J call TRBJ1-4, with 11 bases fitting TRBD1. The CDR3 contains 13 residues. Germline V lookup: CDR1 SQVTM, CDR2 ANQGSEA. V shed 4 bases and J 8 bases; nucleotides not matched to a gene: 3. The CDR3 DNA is TGCAGCGTTGTGAGGGACAGGGGGGAAAAACTGTTTTTT. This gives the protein CSVVRDRGEKLFF.

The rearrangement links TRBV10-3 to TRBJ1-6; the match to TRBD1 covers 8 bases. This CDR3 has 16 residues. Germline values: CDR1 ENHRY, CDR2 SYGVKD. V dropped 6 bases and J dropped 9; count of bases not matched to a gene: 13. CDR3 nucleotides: TGTGCCATCAGGTCTGCCGGGACAGGATTGGGTTCACCCCTCCACTTT. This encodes CAIRSAGTGLGSPLHF.

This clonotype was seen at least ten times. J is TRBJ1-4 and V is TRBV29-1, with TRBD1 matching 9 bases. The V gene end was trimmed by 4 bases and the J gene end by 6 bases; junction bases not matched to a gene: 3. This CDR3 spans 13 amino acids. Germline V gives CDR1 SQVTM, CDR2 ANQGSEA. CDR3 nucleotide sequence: TGCAGCGTTGCCACAGGGGGCGATGAAAAACTGTTTTTT. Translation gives CSVATGGDEKLFF.

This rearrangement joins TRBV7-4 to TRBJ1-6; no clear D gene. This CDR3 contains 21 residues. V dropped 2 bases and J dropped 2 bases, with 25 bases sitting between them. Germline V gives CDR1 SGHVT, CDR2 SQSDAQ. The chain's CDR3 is CASSLFIWVGRRNPYNSPLHF. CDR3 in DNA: TGTGCCAGCAGCTTATTTATTTGGGTGGGCAGGCGAAACCCCTATAATTCACCCCTCCACTTT.

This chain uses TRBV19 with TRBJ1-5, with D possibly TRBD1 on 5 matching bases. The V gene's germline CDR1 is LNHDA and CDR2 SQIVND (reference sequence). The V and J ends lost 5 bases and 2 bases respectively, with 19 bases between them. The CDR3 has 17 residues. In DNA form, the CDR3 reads TGTGCCAGTAGTCCCCCACGGGGCAGCACGGGCAATCAGCCCCAGCATTTT. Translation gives CASSPPRGSTGNQPQHF. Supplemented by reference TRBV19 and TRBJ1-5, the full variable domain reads DGGITQSPKYLFRKEGQNVTLSCEQNLNHDAMYWYRQDPGQGLRLIYYSQIVNDFQKGDIAEGYSVSREKKESFPLTVTSAQKNPTAFYLCASSPPRGSTGNQPQHFGDGTRLSIL.

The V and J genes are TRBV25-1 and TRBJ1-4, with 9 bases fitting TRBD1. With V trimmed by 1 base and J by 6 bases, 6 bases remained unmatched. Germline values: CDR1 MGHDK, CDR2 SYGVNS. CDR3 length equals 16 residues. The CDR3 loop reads CASSESGTGSHEKLFF. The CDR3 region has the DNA TGTGCCAGCAGTGAATCTGGGACAGGGTCCCATGAAAAACTGTTTTTT.

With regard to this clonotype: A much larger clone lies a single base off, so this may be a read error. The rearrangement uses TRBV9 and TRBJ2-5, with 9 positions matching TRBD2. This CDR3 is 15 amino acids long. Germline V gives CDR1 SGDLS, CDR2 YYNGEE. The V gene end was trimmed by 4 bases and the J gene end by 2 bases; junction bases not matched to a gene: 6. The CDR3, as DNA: TGTGCCAGCAGCCGACTAGCGGCGAAGCAAGAGACCCAGTACTTC. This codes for CASSRLAAKQETQYF.

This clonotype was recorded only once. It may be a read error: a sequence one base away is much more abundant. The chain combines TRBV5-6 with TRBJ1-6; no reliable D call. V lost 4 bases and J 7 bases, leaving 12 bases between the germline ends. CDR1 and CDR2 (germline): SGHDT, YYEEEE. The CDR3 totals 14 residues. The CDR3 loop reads CASSATSANSPLHF. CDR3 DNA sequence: TGTGCCAGCAGCGCGACGTCAGCAAATTCACCCCTCCACTTT.

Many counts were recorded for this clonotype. The CDR3 DNA is TGTGCCACCAAGTCCAGCCTTAACACCGGGGAGCTGTTTTTT. Its translation: CATKSSLNTGELFF. The chain is built from TRBV7-9 and TRBJ2-2; D call uncertain. Trimming left V 10 bases short and J 2 bases short, with 14 bases between. Germline V gene lookup returns CDR1 SEHNR and CDR2 FQNEAQ (reference sequence). This CDR3 is 14 amino acids long. The whole variable domain, remainder taken from reference TRBV7-9 and TRBJ2-2, is DTGVSQNPRHKITKRGQNVTFRCDPISEHNRLYWYRQTLGQGPEFLTYFQNEAQLEKSRLLSDRFSAERPKGSFSTLEIQRTEQGDSAMYLCATKSSLNTGELFFGEGSRLTVL.

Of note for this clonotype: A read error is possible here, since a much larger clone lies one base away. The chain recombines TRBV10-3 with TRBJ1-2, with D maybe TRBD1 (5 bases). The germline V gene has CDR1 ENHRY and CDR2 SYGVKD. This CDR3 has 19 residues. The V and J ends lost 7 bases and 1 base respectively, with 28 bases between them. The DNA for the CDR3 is TGTGCCATCAATGGTTTGGACGCCAAGGGCGGGGGTGTTAACTATGGCTACACCTTC. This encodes CAINGLDAKGGGVNYGYTF.

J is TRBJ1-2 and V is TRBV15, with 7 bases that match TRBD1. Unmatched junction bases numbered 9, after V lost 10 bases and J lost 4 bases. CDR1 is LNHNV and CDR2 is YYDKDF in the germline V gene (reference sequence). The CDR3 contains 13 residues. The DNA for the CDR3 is TGTGCCAGCATCTCGGACAGGTTCTATGGCTACACCTTC. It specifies CASISDRFYGYTF.

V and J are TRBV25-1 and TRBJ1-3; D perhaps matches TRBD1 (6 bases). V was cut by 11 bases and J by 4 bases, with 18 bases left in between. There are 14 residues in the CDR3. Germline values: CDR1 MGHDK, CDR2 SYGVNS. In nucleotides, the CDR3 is TGTGCCTGGAGTGGAGGGGGTCCCGGAAACACCATATATTTT. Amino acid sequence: CAWSGGGPGNTIYF.

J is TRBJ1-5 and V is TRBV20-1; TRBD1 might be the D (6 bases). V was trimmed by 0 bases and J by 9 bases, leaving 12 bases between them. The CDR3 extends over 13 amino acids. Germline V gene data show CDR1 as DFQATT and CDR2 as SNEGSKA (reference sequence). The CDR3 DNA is TGCAGTGCTAGAGAGGGGGGCGAGGGGCCCCAGCATTTT. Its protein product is CSAREGGEGPQHF.

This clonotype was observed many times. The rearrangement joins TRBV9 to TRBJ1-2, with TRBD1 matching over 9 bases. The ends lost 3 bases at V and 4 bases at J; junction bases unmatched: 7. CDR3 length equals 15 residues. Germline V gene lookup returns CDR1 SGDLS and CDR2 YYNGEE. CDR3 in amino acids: CASSAATGGGYGYTF. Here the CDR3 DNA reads TGTGCCAGCAGCGCAGCGACAGGGGGTGGCTATGGCTACACCTTC.

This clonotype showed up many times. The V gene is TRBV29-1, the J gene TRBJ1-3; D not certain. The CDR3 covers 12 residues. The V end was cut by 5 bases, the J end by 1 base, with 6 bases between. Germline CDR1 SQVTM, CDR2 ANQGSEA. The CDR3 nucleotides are TGCAGCGTTCAGGAGTCTGGAAACACCATATATTTT. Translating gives CSVQESGNTIYF.

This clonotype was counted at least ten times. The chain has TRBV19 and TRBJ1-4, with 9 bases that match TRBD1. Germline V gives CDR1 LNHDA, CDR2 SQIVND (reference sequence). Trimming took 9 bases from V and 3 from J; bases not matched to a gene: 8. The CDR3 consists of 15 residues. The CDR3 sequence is CASSTGGTANEKLFF. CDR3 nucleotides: TGTGCCAGCTCAACAGGGGGCACGGCTAATGAAAAACTGTTTTTT.

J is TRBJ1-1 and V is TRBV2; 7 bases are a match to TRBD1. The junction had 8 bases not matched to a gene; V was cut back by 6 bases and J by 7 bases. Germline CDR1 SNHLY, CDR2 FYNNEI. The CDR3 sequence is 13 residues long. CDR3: CASRYRGDHEAFF. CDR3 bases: TGTGCCAGCAGGTACAGGGGCGATCATGAAGCTTTCTTT.

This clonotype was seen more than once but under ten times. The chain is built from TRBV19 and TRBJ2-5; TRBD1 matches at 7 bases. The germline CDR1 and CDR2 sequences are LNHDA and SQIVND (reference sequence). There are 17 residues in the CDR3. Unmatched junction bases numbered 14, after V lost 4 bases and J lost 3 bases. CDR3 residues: CASSTGTAVADKETQYF. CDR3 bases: TGTGCCAGTAGTACCGGGACAGCAGTCGCTGATAAAGAGACCCAGTACTTC.

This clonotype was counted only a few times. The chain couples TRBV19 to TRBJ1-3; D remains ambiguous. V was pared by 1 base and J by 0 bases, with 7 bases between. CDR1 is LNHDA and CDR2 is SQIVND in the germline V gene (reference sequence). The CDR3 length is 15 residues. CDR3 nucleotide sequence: TGTGCCAGTAGTATAGCGTACAGCTCTGGAAACACCATATATTTT. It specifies CASSIAYSSGNTIYF. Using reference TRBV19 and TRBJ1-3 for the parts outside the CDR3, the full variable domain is DGGITQSPKYLFRKEGQNVTLSCEQNLNHDAMYWYRQDPGQGLRLIYYSQIVNDFQKGDIAEGYSVSREKKESFPLTVTSAQKNPTAFYLCASSIAYSSGNTIYFGEGSWLTVV.

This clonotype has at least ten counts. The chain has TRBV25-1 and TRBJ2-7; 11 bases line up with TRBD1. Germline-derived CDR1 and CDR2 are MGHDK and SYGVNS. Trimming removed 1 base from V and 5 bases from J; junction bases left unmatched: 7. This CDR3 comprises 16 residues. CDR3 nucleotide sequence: TGTGCCAGCAGTGAATCGGAGGGACAGGGGGTCCACGAGCAGTACTTC. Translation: CASSESEGQGVHEQYF.

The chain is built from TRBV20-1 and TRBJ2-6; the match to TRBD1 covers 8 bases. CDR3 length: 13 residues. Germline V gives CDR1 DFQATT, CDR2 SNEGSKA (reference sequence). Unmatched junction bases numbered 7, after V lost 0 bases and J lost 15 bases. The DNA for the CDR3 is TGCAGTGCTAGAGATATGGGACAGGAGGACCTGACTTTC. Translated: CSARDMGQEDLTF.

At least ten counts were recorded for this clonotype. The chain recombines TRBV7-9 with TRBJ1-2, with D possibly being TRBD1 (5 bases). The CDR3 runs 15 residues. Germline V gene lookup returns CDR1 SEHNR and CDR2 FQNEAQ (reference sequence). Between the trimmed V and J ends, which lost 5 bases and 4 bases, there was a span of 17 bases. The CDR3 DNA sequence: TGTGCCAGCAGCCCTGAGGTGGGGGAGACCTATGGCTACACCTTC. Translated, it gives CASSPEVGETYGYTF. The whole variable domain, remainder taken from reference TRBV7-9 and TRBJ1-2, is DTGVSQNPRHKITKRGQNVTFRCDPISEHNRLYWYRQTLGQGPEFLTYFQNEAQLEKSRLLSDRFSAERPKGSFSTLEIQRTEQGDSAMYLCASSPEVGETYGYTFGSGTRLTVV.